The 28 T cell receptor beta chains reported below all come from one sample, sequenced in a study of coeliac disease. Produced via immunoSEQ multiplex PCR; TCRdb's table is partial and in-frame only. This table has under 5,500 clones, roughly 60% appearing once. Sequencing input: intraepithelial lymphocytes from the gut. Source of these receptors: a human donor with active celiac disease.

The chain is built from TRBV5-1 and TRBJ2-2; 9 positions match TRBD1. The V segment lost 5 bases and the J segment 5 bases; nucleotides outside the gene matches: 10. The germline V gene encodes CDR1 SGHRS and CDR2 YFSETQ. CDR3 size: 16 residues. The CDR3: CASRLTGGGMTGELFF. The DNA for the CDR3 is TGCGCCAGCAGACTAACAGGGGGCGGGATGACCGGGGAGCTGTTTTTT.

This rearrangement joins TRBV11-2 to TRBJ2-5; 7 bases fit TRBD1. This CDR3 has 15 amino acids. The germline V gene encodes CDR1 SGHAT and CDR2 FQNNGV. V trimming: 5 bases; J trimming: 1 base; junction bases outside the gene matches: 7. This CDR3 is CASSLGTAFQETQYF. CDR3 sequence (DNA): TGTGCCAGCAGCCTAGGGACAGCCTTCCAAGAGACCCAGTACTTC.

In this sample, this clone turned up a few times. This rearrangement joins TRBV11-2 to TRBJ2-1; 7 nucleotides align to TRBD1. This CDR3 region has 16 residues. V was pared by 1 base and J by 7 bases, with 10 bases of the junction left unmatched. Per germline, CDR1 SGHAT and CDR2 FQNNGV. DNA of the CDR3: TGTGCCAGCAGCTTAGTAGACAGGGTAGATTGGAATGAGCAGTTCTTC. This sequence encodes CASSLVDRVDWNEQFF.

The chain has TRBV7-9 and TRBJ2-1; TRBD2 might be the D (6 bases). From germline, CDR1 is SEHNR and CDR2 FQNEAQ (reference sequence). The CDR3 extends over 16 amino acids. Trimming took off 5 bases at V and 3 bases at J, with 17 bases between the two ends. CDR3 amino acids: CASSRPIRDFYNEQFF. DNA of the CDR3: TGTGCCAGCAGCAGACCCATCCGGGACTTCTACAATGAGCAGTTCTTC.

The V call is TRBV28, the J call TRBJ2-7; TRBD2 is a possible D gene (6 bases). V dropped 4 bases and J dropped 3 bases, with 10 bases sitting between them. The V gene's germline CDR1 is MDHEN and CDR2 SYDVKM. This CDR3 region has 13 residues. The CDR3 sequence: CASSWGSGYEQYF. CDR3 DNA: TGTGCCAGCAGTTGGGGTAGCGGCTACGAGCAGTACTTC.

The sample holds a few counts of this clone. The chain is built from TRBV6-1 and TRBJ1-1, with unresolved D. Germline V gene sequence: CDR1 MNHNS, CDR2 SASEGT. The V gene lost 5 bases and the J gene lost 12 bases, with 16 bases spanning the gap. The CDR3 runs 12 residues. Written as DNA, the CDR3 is TGTGCCAGCAGTCACTATTACAAGAGATCTTTCTTT. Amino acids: CASSHYYKRSFF.

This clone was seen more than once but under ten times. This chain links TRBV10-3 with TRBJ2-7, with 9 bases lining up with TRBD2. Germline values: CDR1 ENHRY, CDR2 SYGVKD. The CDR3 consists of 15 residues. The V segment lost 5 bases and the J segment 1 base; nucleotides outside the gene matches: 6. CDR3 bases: TGTGCCATCAGTCCCGAAGCGGGAGGATCCTACGAGCAGTACTTC. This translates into CAISPEAGGSYEQYF.

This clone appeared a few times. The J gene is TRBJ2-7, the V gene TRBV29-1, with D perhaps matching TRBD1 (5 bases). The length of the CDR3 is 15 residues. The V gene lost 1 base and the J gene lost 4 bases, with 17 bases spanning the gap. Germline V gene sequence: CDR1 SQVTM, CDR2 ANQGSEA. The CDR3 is CSVEGKGKTAYEQYF. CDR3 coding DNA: TGCAGCGTTGAAGGCAAAGGGAAGACAGCATACGAGCAGTACTTC.

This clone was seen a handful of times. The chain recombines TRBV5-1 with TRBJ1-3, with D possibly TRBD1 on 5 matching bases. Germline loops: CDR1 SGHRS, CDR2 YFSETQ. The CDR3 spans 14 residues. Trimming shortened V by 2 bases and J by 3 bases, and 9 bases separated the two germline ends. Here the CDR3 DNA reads TGCGCCAGCAGCTTCGGGGGAGTTGGAAACACCATATATTTT. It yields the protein CASSFGGVGNTIYF.

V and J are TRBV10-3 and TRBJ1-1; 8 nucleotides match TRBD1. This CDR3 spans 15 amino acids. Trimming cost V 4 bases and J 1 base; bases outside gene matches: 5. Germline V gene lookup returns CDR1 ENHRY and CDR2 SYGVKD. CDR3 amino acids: CAISVQGEGNTEAFF. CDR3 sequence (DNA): TGTGCCATCAGTGTACAGGGGGAGGGGAACACTGAAGCTTTCTTT.

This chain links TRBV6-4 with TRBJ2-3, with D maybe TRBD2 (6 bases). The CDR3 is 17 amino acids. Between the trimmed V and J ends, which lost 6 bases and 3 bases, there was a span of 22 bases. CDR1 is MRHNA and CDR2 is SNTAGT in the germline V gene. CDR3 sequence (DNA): TGTGCCAGCAGCGAGCTCTTCCGGGAGCAGGAAACAGATACGCAGTATTTT. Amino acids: CASSELFREQETDTQYF.

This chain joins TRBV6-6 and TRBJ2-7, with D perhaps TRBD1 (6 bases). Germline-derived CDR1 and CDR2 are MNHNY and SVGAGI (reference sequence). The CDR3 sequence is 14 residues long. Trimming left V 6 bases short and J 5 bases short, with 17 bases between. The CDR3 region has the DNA TGTGCCAGCAGCCCCAGAATACAGGGACACGAGCAGTACTTC. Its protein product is CASSPRIQGHEQYF.

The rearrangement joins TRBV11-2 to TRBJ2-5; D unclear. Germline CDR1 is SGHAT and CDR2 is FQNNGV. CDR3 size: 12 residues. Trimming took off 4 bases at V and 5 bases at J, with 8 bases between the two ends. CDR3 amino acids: CASSYLVETQYF. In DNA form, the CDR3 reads TGTGCCAGCAGCTATCTAGTCGAGACCCAGTACTTC.

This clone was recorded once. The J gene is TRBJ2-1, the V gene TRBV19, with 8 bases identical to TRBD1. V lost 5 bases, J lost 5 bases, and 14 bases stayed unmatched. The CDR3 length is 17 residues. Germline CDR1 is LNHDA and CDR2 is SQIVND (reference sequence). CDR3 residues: CASSSRTGQDPHNEQFF. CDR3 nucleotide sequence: TGTGCCAGTAGTTCGAGAACGGGACAGGATCCTCACAATGAGCAGTTCTTC.

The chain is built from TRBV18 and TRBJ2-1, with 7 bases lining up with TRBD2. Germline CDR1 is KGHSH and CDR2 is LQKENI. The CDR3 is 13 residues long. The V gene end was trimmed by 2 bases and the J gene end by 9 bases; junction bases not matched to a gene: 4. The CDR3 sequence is CASSPRTRAEQFF. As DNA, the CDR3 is TGTGCCAGCTCACCAAGGACTAGGGCTGAGCAGTTCTTC.

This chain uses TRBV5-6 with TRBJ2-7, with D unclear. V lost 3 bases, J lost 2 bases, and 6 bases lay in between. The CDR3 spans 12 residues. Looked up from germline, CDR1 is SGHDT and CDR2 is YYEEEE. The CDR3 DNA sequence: TGTGCCAGCAGCTATGCTACCTACGAGCAGTACTTC. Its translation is CASSYATYEQYF.

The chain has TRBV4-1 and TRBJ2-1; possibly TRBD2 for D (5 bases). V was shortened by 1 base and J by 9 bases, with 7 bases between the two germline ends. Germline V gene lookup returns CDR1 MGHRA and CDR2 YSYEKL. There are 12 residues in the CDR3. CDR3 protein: CASSQVGLEQFF. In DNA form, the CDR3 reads TGCGCCAGCAGCCAAGTCGGACTTGAGCAGTTCTTC.

The DNA of the CDR3 is TGTGCCAGCAGTTTGGCTGGGACAGCCTATGGCTACACCTTC. It specifies CASSLAGTAYGYTF. The chain links TRBV27 to TRBJ1-2, with 7 bases matching TRBD1. After removal of 3 bases from V and 4 bases from J, the junction contained 5 bases not matched to a gene. This CDR3 comprises 14 residues. CDR1 MNHEY and CDR2 SMNVEV come from the germline V gene (reference sequence).

The CDR3 sequence is CASSNLGLARHDEQFF. The CDR3 DNA reads as TGTGCCAGCAGCAATCTCGGACTAGCTCGTCACGATGAGCAGTTCTTC. The rearrangement uses TRBV7-9 and TRBJ2-1; 8 positions agree with TRBD2. Germline loops: CDR1 SEHNR, CDR2 FQNEAQ (reference sequence). The CDR3 is made up of 16 amino acids. J gave up 8 bases and V 5 bases, and 14 bases lay outside the gene matches.

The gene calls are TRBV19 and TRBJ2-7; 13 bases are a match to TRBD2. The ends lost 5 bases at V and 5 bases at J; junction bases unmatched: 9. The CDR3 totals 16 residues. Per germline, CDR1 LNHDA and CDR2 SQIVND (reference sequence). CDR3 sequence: CASSSRTSGSSHEQYF. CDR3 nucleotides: TGTGCCAGTAGTTCCAGGACTAGCGGGAGTTCCCACGAGCAGTACTTC. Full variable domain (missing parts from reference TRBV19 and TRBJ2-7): DGGITQSPKYLFRKEGQNVTLSCEQNLNHDAMYWYRQDPGQGLRLIYYSQIVNDFQKGDIAEGYSVSREKKESFPLTVTSAQKNPTAFYLCASSSRTSGSSHEQYFGPGTRLTVT.

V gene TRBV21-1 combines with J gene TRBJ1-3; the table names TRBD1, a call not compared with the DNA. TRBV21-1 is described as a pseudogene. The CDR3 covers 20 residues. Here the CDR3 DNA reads TGTGCCAGCAGCAAATGGGGGACAGGGGGGAATGAGCCCGCTGGAAACACCATATATTTT. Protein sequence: CASSKWGTGGNEPAGNTIYF.

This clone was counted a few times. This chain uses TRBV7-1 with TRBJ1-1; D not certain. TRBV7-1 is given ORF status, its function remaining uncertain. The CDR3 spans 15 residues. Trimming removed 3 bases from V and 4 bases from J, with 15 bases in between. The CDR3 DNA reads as TGTGCCAGCAGCTCCCTTTGGTTATGGAGCACTGAAGCTTTCTTT. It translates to CASSSLWLWSTEAFF.

The CDR3 DNA reads as TGCGCCAGCAGCTTGGCTACAGGGACCGGGGAGCTGTTTTTT. It is translated as CASSLATGTGELFF. The V call is TRBV5-1, the J call TRBJ2-2; D is possibly TRBD1 (6 bases). The CDR3 consists of 14 residues. The germline CDR1 and CDR2 sequences are SGHRS and YFSETQ. V was shortened by 0 bases and J by 5 bases, with 8 bases between the two germline ends.

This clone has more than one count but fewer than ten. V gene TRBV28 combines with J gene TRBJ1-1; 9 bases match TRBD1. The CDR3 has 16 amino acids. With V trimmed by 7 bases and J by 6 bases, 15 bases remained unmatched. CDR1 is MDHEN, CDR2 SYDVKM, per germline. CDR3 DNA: TGTGCCAGCACCCGTGGGCAGACAGGGGGAGTACCTGAAGCTTTCTTT. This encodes CASTRGQTGGVPEAFF.

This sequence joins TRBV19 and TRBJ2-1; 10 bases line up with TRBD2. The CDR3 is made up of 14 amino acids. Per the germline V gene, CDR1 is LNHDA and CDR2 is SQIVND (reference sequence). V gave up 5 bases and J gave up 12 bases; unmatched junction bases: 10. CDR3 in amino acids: CASSRLAGQRLQFF. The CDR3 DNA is TGTGCCAGTAGTCGACTAGCGGGTCAGCGGTTGCAGTTCTTC.

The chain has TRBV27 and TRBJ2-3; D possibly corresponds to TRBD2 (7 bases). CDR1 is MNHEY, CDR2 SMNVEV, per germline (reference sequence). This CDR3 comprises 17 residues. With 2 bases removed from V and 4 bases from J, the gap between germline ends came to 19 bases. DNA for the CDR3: TGTGCCAGCAGTTTAACGGGGGGCAGAACCTGGGCAGATACGCAGTATTTT. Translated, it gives CASSLTGGRTWADTQYF.

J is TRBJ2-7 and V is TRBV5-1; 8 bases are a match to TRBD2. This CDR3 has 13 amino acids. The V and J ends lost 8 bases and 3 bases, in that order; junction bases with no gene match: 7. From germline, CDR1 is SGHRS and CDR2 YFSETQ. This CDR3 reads CASGSGLGYEQYF. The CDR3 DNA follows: TGCGCCAGTGGATCGGGACTAGGCTACGAGCAGTACTTC.

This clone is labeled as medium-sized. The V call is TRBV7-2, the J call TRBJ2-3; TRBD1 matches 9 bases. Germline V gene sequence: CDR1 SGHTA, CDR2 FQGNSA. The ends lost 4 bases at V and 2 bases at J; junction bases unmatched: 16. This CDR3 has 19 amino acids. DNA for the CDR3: TGTGCCAGCAGCTACTCCGGGACAGGGATGAGGGAAAACACAGATACGCAGTATTTT. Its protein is CASSYSGTGMRENTDTQYF.